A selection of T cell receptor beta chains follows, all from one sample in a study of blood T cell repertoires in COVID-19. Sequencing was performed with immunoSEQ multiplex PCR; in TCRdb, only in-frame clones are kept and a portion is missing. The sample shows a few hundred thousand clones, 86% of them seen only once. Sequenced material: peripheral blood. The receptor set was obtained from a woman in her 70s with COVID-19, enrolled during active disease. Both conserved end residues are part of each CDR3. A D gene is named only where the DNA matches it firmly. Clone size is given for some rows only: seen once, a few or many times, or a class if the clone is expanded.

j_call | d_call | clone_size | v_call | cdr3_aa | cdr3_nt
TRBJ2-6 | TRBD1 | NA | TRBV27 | CASGGQAPSGANVLTF | TGTGCCTCCGGGGGACAGGCCCCCTCTGGGGCCAACGTCCTGACTTTC
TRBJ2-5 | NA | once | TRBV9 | CASSVGGQFQETQYF | TGTGCCAGCAGCGTAGGAGGGCAGTTCCAAGAGACCCAGTACTTC
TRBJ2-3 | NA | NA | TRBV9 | CASSPRQDRTDTQYF | TGTGCCAGCAGCCCCCGACAAGATAGAACAGATACGCAGTATTTT
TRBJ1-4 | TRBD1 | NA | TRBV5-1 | CASSSDRGRANEKLFF | TGCGCCAGCAGCTCCGACAGGGGGCGGGCTAATGAAAAACTGTTTTTT
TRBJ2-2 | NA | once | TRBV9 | CASSPEEGDTGELFF | TGTGCCAGCAGCCCGGAGGAGGGTGACACCGGGGAGCTGTTTTTT
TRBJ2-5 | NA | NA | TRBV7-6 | CASSLAFYSQETQYF | TGTGCCAGCAGCTTAGCGTTCTACAGCCAAGAGACCCAGTACTTC
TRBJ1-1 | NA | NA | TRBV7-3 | CASSLDKDTEAFF | TGTGCCAGCAGCCTTGACAAGGACACTGAAGCTTTCTTT
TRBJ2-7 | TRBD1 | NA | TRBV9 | CASLSGQAYEQYF | TGTGCCAGCCTTTCTGGACAGGCCTACGAGCAGTACTTC
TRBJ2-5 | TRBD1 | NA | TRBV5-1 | CASSLGDRDRETQYF | TGCGCCAGCAGCTTGGGAGACAGGGATCGAGAGACCCAGTACTTC
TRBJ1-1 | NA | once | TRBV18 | CASSQGPLNTEAFF | TGTGCCAGCTCACAGGGGCCCCTTAACACTGAAGCTTTCTTT
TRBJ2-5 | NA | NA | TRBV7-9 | CASSLGDISGARETQYF | TGTGCCAGCAGCTTGGGAGACATTTCAGGGGCCCGCGAGACCCAGTACTTC
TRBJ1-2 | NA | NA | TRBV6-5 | CASSPTGPFRGYTF | TGTGCCAGCAGTCCTACAGGGCCGTTTAGGGGCTACACCTTC
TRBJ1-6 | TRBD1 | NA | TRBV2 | CASSYTGAGNSPLHF | TGTGCCAGCAGTTATACAGGGGCTGGAAATTCACCCCTCCACTTT
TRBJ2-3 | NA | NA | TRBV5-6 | CASSQGGTQYF | TGTGCCAGCAGCCAGGGGGGTACGCAGTATTTT
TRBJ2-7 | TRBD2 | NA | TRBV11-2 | CASSFSSGGAYEQYF | TGTGCCAGCAGCTTCAGCAGCGGGGGGGCCTACGAGCAGTACTTC
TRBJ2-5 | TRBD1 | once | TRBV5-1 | CASCQGAQETQYF | TGCGCCAGCTGTCAGGGGGCACAAGAGACCCAGTACTTC
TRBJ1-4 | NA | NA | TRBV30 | CAWSNKGGIKDEKLFF | TGTGCCTGGAGTAACAAGGGGGGGATTAAGGATGAAAAACTGTTTTTT
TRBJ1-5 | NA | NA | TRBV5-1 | CASSLVGGRNQPQHF | TGCGCCAGCAGCTTGGTCGGGGGGCGGAATCAGCCCCAGCATTTT
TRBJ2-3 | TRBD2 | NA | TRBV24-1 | CATGAGGLADTQYF | TGTGCCACCGGAGCGGGGGGACTCGCGGATACGCAGTATTTT
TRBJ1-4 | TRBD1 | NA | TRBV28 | CASRPGQGEVFF | TGTGCCAGCAGACCAGGACAGGGGGAAGTGTTTTTT
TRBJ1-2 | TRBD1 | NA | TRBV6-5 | CASSYLDRGDGYTF | TGTGCCAGCAGTTACCTGGACAGGGGCGATGGCTACACCTTC
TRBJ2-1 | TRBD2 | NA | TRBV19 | CASSMLGLTPNEQFF | TGTGCCAGTAGTATGTTGGGACTAACTCCGAATGAGCAGTTCTTC
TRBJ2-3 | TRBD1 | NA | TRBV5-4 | CASSSAGQGSTDTQYF | TGTGCCAGCAGCTCCGCGGGACAGGGGAGCACAGATACGCAGTATTTT
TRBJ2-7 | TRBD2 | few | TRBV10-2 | CASSATSGRYEQYF | TGCGCCAGCAGTGCGACTAGCGGGCGCTACGAGCAGTACTTC
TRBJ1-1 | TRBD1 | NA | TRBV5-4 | CASSPGTGSKDTEAFF | TGTGCCAGCAGCCCCGGGACAGGGAGTAAAGACACTGAAGCTTTCTTT
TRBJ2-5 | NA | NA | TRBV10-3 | CAISEADDGETQYF | TGTGCCATCAGTGAAGCTGACGACGGGGAGACCCAGTACTTC
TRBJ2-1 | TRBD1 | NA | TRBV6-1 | CASSEIAGGTGNEQFF | TGTGCCAGCAGTGAGATCGCAGGGGGCACGGGAAATGAGCAGTTCTTC
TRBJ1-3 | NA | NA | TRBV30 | CAWSVRQATGNTIYF | TGTGCCTGGAGTGTACGGCAGGCCACTGGAAACACCATATATTTT
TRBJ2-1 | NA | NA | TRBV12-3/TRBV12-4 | CASSLMGRPFF | TGTGCCAGCAGTTTAATGGGCAGGCCTTTCTTC
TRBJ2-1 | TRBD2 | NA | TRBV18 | CASSPRTSLTNEQFF | TGTGCCAGCTCACCGAGGACTAGTCTAACGAATGAGCAGTTCTTC
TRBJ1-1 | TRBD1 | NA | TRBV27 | CASSLNRGQGTEAFF | TGTGCCAGCAGTCTAAACAGGGGCCAGGGCACTGAAGCTTTCTTT
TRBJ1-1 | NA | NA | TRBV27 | CASSPGQMNTEAFF | TGTGCCAGCAGTCCCGGACAGATGAACACTGAAGCTTTCTTT
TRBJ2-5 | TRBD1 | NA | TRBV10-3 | CAISEFGTEYQETQYF | TGTGCCATCAGTGAGTTCGGGACAGAATACCAAGAGACCCAGTACTTC
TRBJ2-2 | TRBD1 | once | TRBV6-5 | CASSLGTGGALGELFF | TGTGCCAGCAGTTTAGGGACAGGGGGCGCGTTAGGGGAGCTGTTTTTT
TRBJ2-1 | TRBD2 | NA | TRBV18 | CASTPGASGKYNEQFF | TGTGCCAGCACGCCGGGGGCTAGCGGGAAATACAATGAGCAGTTCTTC
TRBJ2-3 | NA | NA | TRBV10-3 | CAISPSTGGADTQYF | TGTGCCATCAGTCCTAGTACAGGAGGGGCAGATACGCAGTATTTT
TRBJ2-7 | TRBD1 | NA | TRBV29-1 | CSFRSGTGGKINEQYF | TGCAGCTTTCGATCCGGGACAGGGGGCAAGATCAACGAGCAGTACTTC
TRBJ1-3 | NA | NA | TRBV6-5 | CASSYYRPSSGNTIYF | TGTGCCAGCAGTTATTACAGGCCCTCCTCTGGAAACACCATATATTTT
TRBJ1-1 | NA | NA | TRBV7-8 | CASSLGGQTAFF | TGTGCCAGCAGCTTAGGGGGACAAACGGCTTTCTTT
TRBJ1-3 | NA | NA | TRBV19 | CASTRGSGNTIYF | TGTGCCAGTACGCGGGGCTCTGGAAACACCATATATTTT
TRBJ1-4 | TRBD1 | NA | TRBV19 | CASSKRTGDEKLFF | TGTGCCAGTAGTAAGAGGACAGGGGACGAAAAACTGTTTTTT
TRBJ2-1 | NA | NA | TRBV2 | CASGRRGGSYNEQFF | TGTGCCAGCGGACGTAGGGGGGGCTCCTACAATGAGCAGTTCTTC
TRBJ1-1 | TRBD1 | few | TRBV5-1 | CASSSAGGTEAFF | TGCGCCAGCAGTTCTGCAGGGGGCACTGAAGCTTTCTTT
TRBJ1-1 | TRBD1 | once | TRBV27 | CASSPGTGGTEAFF | TGTGCCAGCAGTCCCGGGACAGGGGGGACTGAAGCTTTCTTT
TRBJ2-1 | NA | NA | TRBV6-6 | CASSLRKSLTDNEQFF | TGTGCCAGCAGTTTGCGAAAATCCTTAACGGACAATGAGCAGTTCTTC